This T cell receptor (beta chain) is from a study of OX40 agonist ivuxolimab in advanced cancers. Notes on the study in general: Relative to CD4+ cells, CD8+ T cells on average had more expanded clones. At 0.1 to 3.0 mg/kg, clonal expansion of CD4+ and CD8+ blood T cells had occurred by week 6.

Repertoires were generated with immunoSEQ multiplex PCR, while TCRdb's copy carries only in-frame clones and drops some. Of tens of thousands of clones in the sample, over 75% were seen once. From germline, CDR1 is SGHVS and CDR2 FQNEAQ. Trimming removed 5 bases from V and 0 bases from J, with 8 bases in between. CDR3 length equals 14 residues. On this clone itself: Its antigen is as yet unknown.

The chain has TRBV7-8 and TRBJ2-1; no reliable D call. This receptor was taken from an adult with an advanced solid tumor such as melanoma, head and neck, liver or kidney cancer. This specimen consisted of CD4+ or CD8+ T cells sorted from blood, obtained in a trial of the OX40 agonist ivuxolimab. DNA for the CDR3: TGTGCCAGCAGCCTTTATAGCTCCTACAATGAGCAGTTCTTC. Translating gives CASSLYSSYNEQFF.